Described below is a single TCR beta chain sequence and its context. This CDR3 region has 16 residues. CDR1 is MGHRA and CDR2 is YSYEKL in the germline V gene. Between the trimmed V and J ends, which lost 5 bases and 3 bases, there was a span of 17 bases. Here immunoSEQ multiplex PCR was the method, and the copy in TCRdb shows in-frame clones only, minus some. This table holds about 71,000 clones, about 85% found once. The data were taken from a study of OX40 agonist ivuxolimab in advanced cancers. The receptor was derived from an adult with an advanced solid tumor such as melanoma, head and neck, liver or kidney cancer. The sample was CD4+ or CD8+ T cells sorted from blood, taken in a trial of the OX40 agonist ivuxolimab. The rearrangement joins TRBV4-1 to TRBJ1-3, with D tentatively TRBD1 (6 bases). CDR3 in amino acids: CASSSRRRTVGNTIYF. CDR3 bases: TGCGCCAGCAGCTCGAGACGTCGGACAGTTGGAAACACCATATATTTT.